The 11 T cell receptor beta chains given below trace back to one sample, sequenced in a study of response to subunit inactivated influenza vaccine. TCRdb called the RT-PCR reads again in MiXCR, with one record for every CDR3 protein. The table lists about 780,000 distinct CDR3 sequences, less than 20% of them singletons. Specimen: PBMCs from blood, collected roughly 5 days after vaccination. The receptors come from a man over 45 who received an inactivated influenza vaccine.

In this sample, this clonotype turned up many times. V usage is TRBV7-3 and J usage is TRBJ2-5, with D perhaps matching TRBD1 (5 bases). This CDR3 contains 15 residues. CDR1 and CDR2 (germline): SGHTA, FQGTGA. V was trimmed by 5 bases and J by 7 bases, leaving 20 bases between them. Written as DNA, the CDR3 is TGTGCCAGCAGCCCCCAGGGCTCACGCCACTCGACCCAGTACTTC. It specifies CASSPQGSRHSTQYF.

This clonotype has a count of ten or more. Here the CDR3 DNA reads TGTGCCACCAGTGATTTCCCAGCGGATTCAACAGATACGCAGTATTTT. Amino acids: CATSDFPADSTDTQYF. V gene TRBV24-1 combines with J gene TRBJ2-3; maybe TRBD2 (5 bases). Trimming stripped 1 base from V and 3 bases from J, with 13 bases between. CDR1 is KGHDR, CDR2 SFDVKD, per germline. The CDR3 consists of 16 residues.

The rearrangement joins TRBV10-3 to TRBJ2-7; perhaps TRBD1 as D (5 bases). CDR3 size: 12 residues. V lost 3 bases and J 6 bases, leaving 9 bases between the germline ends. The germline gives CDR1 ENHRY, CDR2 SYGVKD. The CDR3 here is CAISERGLEQYF. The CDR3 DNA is TGTGCCATCAGTGAAAGGGGTCTCGAGCAGTACTTC.

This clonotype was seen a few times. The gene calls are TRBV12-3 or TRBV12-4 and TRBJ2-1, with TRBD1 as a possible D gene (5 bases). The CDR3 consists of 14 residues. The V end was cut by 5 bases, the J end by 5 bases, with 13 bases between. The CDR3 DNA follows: TGTGCCAGCAGTCCGATGACAGCCGACAATGAGCAGTTCTTC. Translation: CASSPMTADNEQFF.

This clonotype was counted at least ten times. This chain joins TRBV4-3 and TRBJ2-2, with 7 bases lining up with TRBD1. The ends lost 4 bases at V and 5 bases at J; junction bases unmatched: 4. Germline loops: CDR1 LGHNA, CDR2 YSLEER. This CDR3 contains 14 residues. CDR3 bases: TGCGCCAGCAGCCTTCGACAGGGAACCGGGGAGCTGTTTTTT. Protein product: CASSLRQGTGELFF.

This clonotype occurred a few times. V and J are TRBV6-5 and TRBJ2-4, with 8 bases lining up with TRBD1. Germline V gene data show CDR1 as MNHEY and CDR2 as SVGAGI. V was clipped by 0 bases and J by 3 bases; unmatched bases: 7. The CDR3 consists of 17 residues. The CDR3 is CASSYSGTGWGKNIQYF. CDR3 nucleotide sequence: TGTGCCAGCAGTTACTCGGGGACAGGTTGGGGCAAAAACATTCAGTACTTC.

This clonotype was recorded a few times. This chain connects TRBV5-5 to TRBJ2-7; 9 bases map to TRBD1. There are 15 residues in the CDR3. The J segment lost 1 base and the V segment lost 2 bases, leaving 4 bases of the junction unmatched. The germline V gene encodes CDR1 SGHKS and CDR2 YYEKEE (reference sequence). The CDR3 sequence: CASSLQGAGSYEQYF. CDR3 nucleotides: TGTGCCAGCAGCTTACAGGGGGCAGGATCCTACGAGCAGTACTTC.

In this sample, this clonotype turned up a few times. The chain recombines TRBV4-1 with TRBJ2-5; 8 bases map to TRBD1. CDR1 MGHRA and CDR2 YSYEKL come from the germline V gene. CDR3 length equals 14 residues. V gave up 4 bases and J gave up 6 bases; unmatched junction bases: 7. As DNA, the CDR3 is TGCGCCAGCAGCCCCGGACAGGGAGGAAAGACCCAGTACTTC. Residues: CASSPGQGGKTQYF.

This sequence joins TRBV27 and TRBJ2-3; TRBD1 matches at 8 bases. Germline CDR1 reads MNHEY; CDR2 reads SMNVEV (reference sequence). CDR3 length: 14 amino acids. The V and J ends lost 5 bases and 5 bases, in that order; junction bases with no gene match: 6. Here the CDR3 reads CASSPFTGGDTQYF. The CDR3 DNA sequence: TGTGCCAGCAGTCCTTTCACAGGGGGAGATACGCAGTATTTT.

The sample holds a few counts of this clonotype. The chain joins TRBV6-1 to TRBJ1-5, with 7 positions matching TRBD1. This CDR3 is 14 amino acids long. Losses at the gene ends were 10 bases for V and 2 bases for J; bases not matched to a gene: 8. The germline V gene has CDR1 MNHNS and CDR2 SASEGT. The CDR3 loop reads CATKDRWGNQPQHF. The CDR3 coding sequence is TGTGCCACCAAGGACAGGTGGGGCAATCAGCCCCAGCATTTT.

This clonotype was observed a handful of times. CDR3 sequence: CASSRNSGRADEQFF. As DNA, the CDR3 is TGTGCCAGCTCACGGAATAGCGGGAGGGCCGATGAGCAGTTCTTC. The gene calls are TRBV18 and TRBJ2-1; the match to TRBD2 covers 11 bases. This CDR3 has 15 residues. In germline, CDR1 is KGHSH, CDR2 LQKENI. The junction had 7 bases not matched to a gene; V was cut back by 4 bases and J by 8 bases.